This record concerns one T cell receptor beta chain sequence. Its antigen is currently unknown. This sample was taken from a study of vaccination effects on CD4 cells after COVID-19. Study-wide background: Following the second dose by a median of 72 days, the post-vaccine samples were obtained.

Antigen-specific CD4+ T cells were first expanded with viral peptide pools by the ViraFEST assay and only then sequenced. Subsequent to roughly 10 days of culture, CD4+ T cells were isolated. Each participant was given two doses of one vaccine (BNT162b2 or mRNA-1273). Data came from immunoSEQ multiplex PCR; TCRdb stores just in-frame clones and leaves some out. Of approximately 28,000 clones in the sample, about 80% were seen once. This receptor was obtained from a human donor who received a COVID-19 vaccine. Some clones in this sample may be carry-over from other donors' samples. The starting material was CD4+ T cells from PBMCs cultured with SARS-CoV-2 spike peptides, obtained after COVID-19 vaccination.

CDR3 coding DNA: TGTGCCAGAGTCCCGGGGGAGGGCTACACCTTC. Its translation is CARVPGEGYTF. The chain carries TRBV13 and TRBJ1-2; D may be TRBD1 (5 bases). Trimming stripped 9 bases from V and 8 bases from J, with 13 bases between. CDR3 length: 11 residues. Germline CDR1 PRHDT, CDR2 FYEKMQ (reference sequence).